The 27 T cell receptor beta chains below all came from one sample that was sequenced in a study of cytomegalovirus exposure and HLA in healthy donors. This PCR relied on a set of 60 Vbeta primers and 13 Jbeta primers. Method: immunoSEQ multiplex PCR; TCRdb's copy keeps in-frame clones and lacks some. The data show over 100,000 clones, 70% to 85% seen once. Sequencing was done on a sample of PBMCs. The receptors come from a male donor in good health and CMV-seropositive.

The rearrangement links TRBV28 to TRBJ2-4; 14 bases are a match to TRBD2. The junction had 10 bases not matched to a gene; V was cut back by 6 bases and J by 0 bases. This CDR3 has 19 amino acids. Germline loops: CDR1 MDHEN, CDR2 SYDVKM. CDR3 nucleotide sequence: TGTGCCAGCAGACCTCGACTAGCGGGGGGGCCCCTAGCCAAAAACATTCAGTACTTC. Encoded protein: CASRPRLAGGPLAKNIQYF.

The chain is built from TRBV7-8 and TRBJ1-3, with D possibly being TRBD1 (5 bases). This CDR3 comprises 17 residues. Germline CDR1 and CDR2: SGHVS and FQNEAQ. The V end was cut by 0 bases, the J end by 0 bases, with 12 bases between. The CDR3 nucleotides are TGTGCCAGCAGCTTAGCTGACGGGGGGGTCTCTGGAAACACCATATATTTT. Translated, it gives CASSLADGGVSGNTIYF.

This clone showed up just once. CDR3 residues: CASRGGTQETQYF. The DNA of the CDR3 is TGTGCCAGCAGGGGAGGGACCCAAGAGACCCAGTACTTC. The rearrangement uses TRBV6-1 and TRBJ2-5; 7 bases align to TRBD2. V lost 6 bases and J lost 1; bases outside the gene matches: 2. The CDR3 runs to 13 residues. CDR1 is MNHNS and CDR2 is SASEGT in the germline V gene.

The gene calls are TRBV15 and TRBJ2-7; 8 bases fit TRBD2. The CDR3 covers 14 residues. CDR1 and CDR2 (germline): LNHNV, YYDKDF (reference sequence). V lost 2 bases and J lost 1; bases outside the gene matches: 1. CDR3 coding DNA: TGTGCCACCAGCAGAATAGCGGGGTCCTACGAGCAGTACTTC. Its translation is CATSRIAGSYEQYF.

There are a few counts of this clone. V usage is TRBV5-1 and J usage is TRBJ1-6; no clear D. CDR1 SGHRS and CDR2 YFSETQ come from the germline V gene. The V end lost 4 bases, the J end lost 8 bases, and 13 bases lay between the germline ends. The CDR3 is 14 residues long. The CDR3 spells CASSPGTGDSPLHF. CDR3 DNA: TGCGCCAGCAGCCCAGGTACCGGGGATTCACCCCTCCACTTT. Supplemented by reference TRBV5-1 and TRBJ1-6, the full variable domain reads KAGVTQTPRYLIKTRGQQVTLSCSPISGHRSVSWYQQTPGQGLQFLFEYFSETQRNKGNFPGRFSGRQFSNSRSEMNVSTLELGDSALYLCASSPGTGDSPLHFGNGTRLTVT.

The chain joins TRBV5-5 to TRBJ2-7; 11 bases align to TRBD2. The CDR3 is made up of 16 amino acids. CDR1 and CDR2 from the germline V gene are SGHKS and YYEKEE (reference sequence). Trimming cost V 3 bases and J 8 bases; bases outside gene matches: 13. The CDR3 spells CASSYTPGTSGSQQYF. The CDR3 DNA reads TGTGCCAGCAGCTACACCCCCGGGACTAGCGGTTCCCAGCAGTACTTC.

The rearrangement links TRBV19 to TRBJ2-1, with 8 bases that match TRBD2. V trimming: 3 bases; J trimming: 0 bases; junction bases outside the gene matches: 7. This CDR3 spans 17 amino acids. CDR1 and CDR2 from the germline V gene are LNHDA and SQIVND (reference sequence). CDR3 amino acids: CASSIGGGPYSYNEQFF. CDR3 sequence (DNA): TGTGCCAGTAGTATCGGCGGGGGGCCCTACTCCTACAATGAGCAGTTCTTC.

The chain carries TRBV29-1 and TRBJ2-7, with 13 bases identical to TRBD2. Trimming cost V 5 bases and J 2 bases; bases outside gene matches: 6. Germline V lookup: CDR1 SQVTM, CDR2 ANQGSEA. The CDR3 runs 15 residues. CDR3 region: CSVKGGTSGAYEQYF. The CDR3 coding sequence is TGCAGCGTTAAAGGGGGGACTAGCGGGGCCTACGAGCAGTACTTC.

In regard to this clone: The junction departs from the called germline gene at one end, perhaps through a read error. The chain combines TRBV2 with TRBJ2-6; weak D call: TRBD1 (6 bases). CDR3 length: 13 residues. The germline V gene has CDR1 SNHLY and CDR2 FYNNEI. CDR3 nucleotides: TGTGCCAGCGCAGGGGCTGGGGCCAACGGCCTGACTTTC. Amino acid sequence: CASAGAGANGLTF.

The table lists this clone with a few counts. This CDR3 reads CASSAGQVKNEQYF. The DNA of the CDR3 is TGTGCCAGCAGCGCGGGACAGGTGAAAAACGAGCAGTACTTC. The chain is built from TRBV7-8 and TRBJ2-7, with 8 bases aligning to TRBD1. V shed 5 bases, J shed 5 bases, and the junction held 8 bases outside the gene matches. CDR1 SGHVS and CDR2 FQNEAQ come from the germline V gene. The CDR3 covers 14 residues.

CDR3 protein: CATGTSGSNYEQYF. The CDR3 DNA follows: TGTGCCACGGGGACTAGCGGATCTAATTACGAGCAGTACTTC. The chain recombines TRBV28 with TRBJ2-7; 11 bases line up with TRBD2. After removal of 10 bases from V and 4 bases from J, the junction contained 9 bases not matched to a gene. The V gene's germline CDR1 is MDHEN and CDR2 SYDVKM. The CDR3 covers 14 residues.

CDR3 sequence: CASSLGRGPPLHF. Written as DNA, the CDR3 is TGTGCCAGCAGTTTGGGGAGGGGACCACCCCTCCACTTT. This chain joins TRBV27 and TRBJ1-6, with D tentatively TRBD1 (5 bases). Germline V gene sequence: CDR1 MNHEY, CDR2 SMNVEV (reference sequence). V was clipped by 3 bases and J by 11 bases, with 11 bases between them. CDR3 length equals 13 residues.

This clone turned up a few times. The J gene is TRBJ2-3, the V gene TRBV7-9, with TRBD2 matching over 8 bases. CDR1 is SEHNR and CDR2 is FQNEAQ in the germline V gene (reference sequence). J gave up 3 bases and V 1 base, and 3 bases lay outside the gene matches. This CDR3 contains 15 residues. The CDR3 region is CASSLVGGETDTQYF. Here the CDR3 DNA reads TGTGCCAGCAGCTTAGTCGGGGGGGAGACAGATACGCAGTATTTT.

V gene TRBV7-8 combines with J gene TRBJ2-7, with a weak D call TRBD1 (5 bases). Germline CDR1 and CDR2: SGHVS and FQNEAQ. The V gene lost 4 bases and the J gene lost 4 bases, with 14 bases spanning the gap. The CDR3 contains 14 residues. CDR3 residues: CASSSSLDSYEQYF. CDR3 coding DNA: TGTGCCAGCAGCTCCTCCCTCGACAGTTACGAGCAGTACTTC.

The chain recombines TRBV19 with TRBJ1-1; TRBD1 aligns across 7 bases. The trim removed 6 bases at V and 1 base at J, leaving 8 bases unmatched. This CDR3 spans 15 amino acids. In germline, CDR1 is LNHDA, CDR2 SQIVND (reference sequence). The CDR3 bases are TGTGCCAGTAGATTAACGGGACAGACGAACACTGAAGCTTTCTTT. It encodes CASRLTGQTNTEAFF.

This rearrangement joins TRBV29-1 to TRBJ2-5; maybe TRBD1 (6 bases). This CDR3 has 14 residues. V was cut by 4 bases and J by 4 bases, with 16 bases left in between. Germline loops: CDR1 SQVTM, CDR2 ANQGSEA. CDR3 amino acids: CSVVVRGEIETQYF. CDR3 coding DNA: TGCAGCGTTGTGGTCAGGGGTGAAATAGAGACCCAGTACTTC.

The genes are TRBV15 and TRBJ2-3; no clear D. Trimming took off 1 base at V and 2 bases at J, with 10 bases between the two ends. The CDR3 length is 15 residues. Looked up from germline, CDR1 is LNHNV and CDR2 is YYDKDF (reference sequence). CDR3 bases: TGTGCCACCAGCAGAGGGCAGGCCGTCACAGATACGCAGTATTTT. It translates to CATSRGQAVTDTQYF.

The chain links TRBV7-3 to TRBJ2-5, with D possibly TRBD1 on 6 matching bases. Germline V gives CDR1 SGHTA, CDR2 FQGTGA. The CDR3 runs 13 residues. V lost 5 bases and J lost 0, with 7 bases in between. The CDR3 bases are TGTGCCAGCAGCCAGGGGAACCAAGAGACCCAGTACTTC. Encoded protein: CASSQGNQETQYF.

The chain uses TRBV6-1 and TRBJ1-5; D unclear. Germline V gene lookup returns CDR1 MNHNS and CDR2 SASEGT. V lost 2 bases and J 5 bases, leaving 10 bases between the germline ends. This CDR3 spans 14 amino acids. CDR3 coding DNA: TGTGCCAGCAGTGAAATAGCACCAGATCAGCCCCAGCATTTT. Protein product: CASSEIAPDQPQHF.

The V and J genes are TRBV6-5 and TRBJ2-7; tentatively, D is TRBD1 (5 bases). The CDR3 loop spans 13 amino acids. Germline values: CDR1 MNHEY, CDR2 SVGAGI. Trimming took off 7 bases at V and 0 bases at J, with 10 bases between the two ends. DNA of the CDR3: TGTGCCAGCATATGGGGCGGCTCCTACGAGCAGTACTTC. This encodes CASIWGGSYEQYF.

The chain uses TRBV10-3 and TRBJ1-1; perhaps TRBD1 as D (6 bases). Germline V gene sequence: CDR1 ENHRY, CDR2 SYGVKD. V was shortened by 6 bases and J by 5 bases, with 19 bases between the two germline ends. The CDR3 consists of 15 residues. The CDR3 coding sequence is TGTGCCATCAGCCCAAATACACAGGGTAGTACTGAAGCTTTCTTT. It yields the protein CAISPNTQGSTEAFF.

J is TRBJ2-1 and V is TRBV28; the D gene is possibly TRBD2 (5 bases). The CDR3 loop spans 13 amino acids. V was cut by 6 bases and J by 5 bases, with 11 bases left in between. Germline V gene sequence: CDR1 MDHEN, CDR2 SYDVKM. This CDR3 reads CASRMDGDNEQFF. CDR3 nucleotide sequence: TGTGCCAGCAGAATGGACGGGGACAATGAGCAGTTCTTC.

This clone was detected once. V gene TRBV18 combines with J gene TRBJ2-7; D not resolved. The CDR3 has 12 residues. V was trimmed by 3 bases and J by 7 bases, leaving 10 bases between them. Looked up from germline, CDR1 is KGHSH and CDR2 is LQKENI. CDR3 loop: CASSPRGEEQYF. CDR3 nucleotides: TGTGCCAGCTCACCCCGAGGAGAGGAGCAGTACTTC.

The V gene is TRBV28, the J gene TRBJ2-7, with 10 bases aligning to TRBD1. The germline V gene encodes CDR1 MDHEN and CDR2 SYDVKM. The CDR3 has 15 amino acids. The V and J ends lost 6 bases and 3 bases, in that order; junction bases with no gene match: 8. Written as DNA, the CDR3 is TGTGCCAGCAGACCCGCCGGGACAGGGGTCTACGAGCAGTACTTC. Protein sequence: CASRPAGTGVYEQYF.

The chain carries TRBV18 and TRBJ2-5, with D unclear. Germline V gene lookup returns CDR1 KGHSH and CDR2 LQKENI. V shed 3 bases and J shed 4 bases, with 12 bases lying between them. This CDR3 spans 14 amino acids. The DNA for the CDR3 is TGTGCCAGCTCACCGCGTGCCTCTCGAGAGACCCAGTACTTC. It yields the protein CASSPRASRETQYF.

This clone was counted only a few times. The genes are TRBV19 and TRBJ2-2; 9 nucleotides align to TRBD2. Unmatched junction bases numbered 14, after V lost 5 bases and J lost 7 bases. Germline V CDR1 and CDR2: LNHDA, SQIVND (reference sequence). This CDR3 has 17 amino acids. Here the CDR3 reads CASSLPEGGRALGELFF. The DNA of the CDR3 is TGTGCCAGTAGTCTTCCAGAGGGCGGGAGGGCCCTCGGGGAGCTGTTTTTT. Full variable domain (missing parts from reference TRBV19 and TRBJ2-2): DGGITQSPKYLFRKEGQNVTLSCEQNLNHDAMYWYRQDPGQGLRLIYYSQIVNDFQKGDIAEGYSVSREKKESFPLTVTSAQKNPTAFYLCASSLPEGGRALGELFFGEGSRLTVL.

This clone came up a few times. The V call is TRBV29-1, the J call TRBJ2-3; no clear D gene. V was clipped by 6 bases and J by 1 base, with 8 bases between them. This CDR3 is built from 12 residues. Germline CDR1 reads SQVTM; CDR2 reads ANQGSEA. CDR3 residues: CSVFIGTDTQYF. The DNA for the CDR3 is TGCAGCGTATTTATAGGCACAGATACGCAGTATTTT.